Below are 12 T cell receptor beta chains sequenced from a single sample in a study of graft-versus-host responses after intestinal transplantation. Sequencing was performed with immunoSEQ multiplex PCR; in TCRdb, only in-frame clones are kept and a portion is missing. The repertoire holds around 110,000 clones, 80% to 90% seen once, with 0.6% to 0.8% in the top ten. No antigen has been identified for these receptors. The input for sequencing was unstimulated CD4+ T cells sorted from spleen or lymph node cells, taken before transplant. The receptors here all came from a human donor who was the organ donor for an intestinal transplant.

V usage is TRBV2 and J usage is TRBJ2-3; 8 bases are shared with TRBD2. J was trimmed by 2 bases and V by 8 bases; bases with no gene match: 9. Germline CDR1 reads SNHLY; CDR2 reads FYNNEI. CDR3 length: 15 amino acids. CDR3 protein: CASGLASGFTDTQYF. CDR3 bases: TGTGCCAGCGGCCTAGCTAGCGGGTTCACAGATACGCAGTATTTT.

This chain's CDR3 is CASSRDVPNEQFF. The CDR3 nucleotides are TGTGCCAGCAGCAGAGACGTGCCCAATGAGCAGTTCTTC. The V gene is TRBV7-8, the J gene TRBJ2-1; D ambiguous. The germline V and J ends were trimmed by 5 bases and 6 bases, with 11 bases remaining between them. CDR1 is SGHVS and CDR2 is FQNEAQ in the germline V gene. The CDR3 runs to 13 residues.

Only one count was recorded for this clone. This chain connects TRBV6-6 to TRBJ2-5, with no clear D. With 5 bases removed from V and 0 bases from J, the gap between germline ends came to 4 bases. This CDR3 is built from 12 residues. Germline V lookup: CDR1 MNHNY, CDR2 SVGAGI (reference sequence). The DNA for the CDR3 is TGTGCCAGCAGTAGAGACCAAGAGACCCAGTACTTC. Translation gives CASSRDQETQYF.

In its sample, this clone was seen a few times. The chain uses TRBV6-5 and TRBJ1-1; TRBD1 agrees at 8 bases. The V gene end was trimmed by 0 bases and the J gene end by 6 bases; junction bases not matched to a gene: 3. The CDR3 spans 14 residues. Per the germline V gene, CDR1 is MNHEY and CDR2 is SVGAGI. CDR3 bases: TGTGCCAGCAGTTACTCGACAGGGGCCTCTGAAGCTTTCTTT. This codes for CASSYSTGASEAFF.

The J gene is TRBJ2-1, the V gene TRBV5-8, with 12 positions matching TRBD2. V was clipped by 4 bases and J by 8 bases; unmatched bases: 13. CDR1 SGHTS and CDR2 YDEGEE come from the germline V gene. The CDR3 sequence is 17 residues long. The CDR3, as DNA: TGTGCCAGCAGCCGCGGACTAGCGGGGCTACCATGGTATGAGCAGTTCTTC. Translation gives CASSRGLAGLPWYEQFF.

The chain has TRBV9 and TRBJ2-7; possible D gene TRBD2, 5 bases. This CDR3 has 15 amino acids. Germline loops: CDR1 SGDLS, CDR2 YYNGEE. Trimming took off 0 bases at V and 0 bases at J, with 10 bases between the two ends. CDR3: CASSVGAGSSYEQYF. DNA of the CDR3: TGTGCCAGCAGCGTAGGGGCGGGTAGCTCCTACGAGCAGTACTTC.

In DNA, the CDR3 is TGCGCCAGCAGACTGACTAGCGGAGGGGAGACCCAGTACTTC. The encoded protein is CASRLTSGGETQYF. This rearrangement joins TRBV5-1 to TRBJ2-5; 9 nucleotides line up with TRBD2. Germline loops: CDR1 SGHRS, CDR2 YFSETQ. The J segment lost 5 bases and the V segment lost 5 bases, leaving 7 bases of the junction unmatched. This CDR3 has 14 residues. The full variable domain, in which reference TRBV5-1 and TRBJ2-5 provide the parts outside the CDR3, is KAGVTQTPRYLIKTRGQQVTLSCSPISGHRSVSWYQQTPGQGLQFLFEYFSETQRNKGNFPGRFSGRQFSNSRSEMNVSTLELGDSALYLCASRLTSGGETQYFGPGTRLLVL.

The chain uses TRBV7-9 and TRBJ1-1, with 7 bases matching TRBD1. J gave up 7 bases and V 5 bases, and 7 bases lay outside the gene matches. Germline V gives CDR1 SEHNR, CDR2 FQNEAQ (reference sequence). The CDR3 runs to 13 residues. In DNA form, the CDR3 reads TGTGCCAGCAGCGCGCGGACAGGCGGTGAAGCTTTCTTT. Translating gives CASSARTGGEAFF. The whole variable domain, remainder taken from reference TRBV7-9 and TRBJ1-1, is DTGVSQNPRHKITKRGQNVTFRCDPISEHNRLYWYRQTLGQGPEFLTYFQNEAQLEKSRLLSDRFSAERPKGSFSTLEIQRTEQGDSAMYLCASSARTGGEAFFGQGTRLTVV.

The chain uses TRBV9 and TRBJ2-5, with 10 bases identical to TRBD2. V lost 0 bases to trimming and J lost 4 bases; unmatched junction nucleotides: 3. Germline V lookup: CDR1 SGDLS, CDR2 YYNGEE. This CDR3 is 15 amino acids long. The CDR3 protein is CASSVELAGAETQYF. In DNA, the CDR3 is TGTGCCAGCAGCGTAGAGCTAGCGGGAGCAGAGACCCAGTACTTC.

Regarding this clone: The same CDR3 can be traced to other DNA sequences in this sample. The chain couples TRBV5-1 to TRBJ2-1; unclear D gene. The CDR3 runs 12 residues. Germline V gene lookup returns CDR1 SGHRS and CDR2 YFSETQ. With 0 bases removed from V and 7 bases from J, the gap between germline ends came to 5 bases. Written as DNA, the CDR3 is TGCGCCAGCAGCTTGGAAGGGAATGAGCAGTTCTTC. Its protein is CASSLEGNEQFF.

The gene calls are TRBV11-2 and TRBJ1-2; D call uncertain. Trimming shortened V by 3 bases and J by 3 bases, and 8 bases separated the two germline ends. The length of the CDR3 is 13 residues. CDR1 SGHAT and CDR2 FQNNGV come from the germline V gene. The CDR3 sequence is CASSLSPDYGYTF. The CDR3 DNA sequence: TGTGCCAGCAGCTTGAGCCCCGACTATGGCTACACCTTC.

This chain links TRBV7-2 with TRBJ2-3; TRBD2 matches 7 bases. V dropped 0 bases and J dropped 0; count of bases not matched to a gene: 9. CDR3 length: 18 residues. In germline, CDR1 is SGHTA, CDR2 FQGNSA. Here the CDR3 reads CASSLAARLAYSTDTQYF. In DNA, the CDR3 is TGTGCCAGCAGCTTAGCGGCGAGACTAGCCTATAGCACAGATACGCAGTATTTT. The full variable domain, in which reference TRBV7-2 and TRBJ2-3 provide the parts outside the CDR3, is GAGVSQSPSNKVTEKGKDVELRCDPISGHTALYWYRQSLGQGLEFLIYFQGNSAPDKSGLPSDRFSAERTGGSVSTLTIQRTQQEDSAVYLCASSLAARLAYSTDTQYFGPGTRLTVL.